These 28 T cell receptor beta chains were sequenced from one sample in a study of CD8+ T cells in alopecia areata. Treatment indicated: oral pan-JAK inhibitor, 5-10 mg twice daily. Once RNA had been extracted, it was reverse transcribed into cDNA to act as the sequencing template. The method was immunoSEQ multiplex PCR; TCRdb's version includes in-frame clones alone and lacks a portion of them. The top ten clones hold less than 20% of a sample with about 90,000 clones, roughly 40% of them seen once. The sequencing used CD8+ T cells sorted from blood, collected at week 24, from a patient treated with tofacitinib. These receptors were collected from a human donor with alopecia areata.

This clone was detected only a few times. This sequence joins TRBV4-1 and TRBJ2-1, with unresolved D. The CDR3 consists of 12 residues. Trimming pared 3 bases from V and 9 bases from J, leaving 9 bases between. Germline V gene lookup returns CDR1 MGHRA and CDR2 YSYEKL. The CDR3: CASSHITGEQFF. The CDR3 DNA is TGCGCCAGCAGCCATATAACTGGTGAGCAGTTCTTC.

This chain uses TRBV9 with TRBJ2-7; D remains unclear. The CDR3 has 14 residues. Germline CDR1 SGDLS, CDR2 YYNGEE. Trimming took 0 bases from V and 6 from J, leaving 13 bases between them. The CDR3 reads CASSVEDLDVEQYF. The CDR3 region has the DNA TGTGCCAGCAGCGTAGAGGACCTCGACGTCGAGCAGTACTTC.

The chain has TRBV7-8 and TRBJ2-7, with D perhaps TRBD1 or TRBD2 (5 bases each). Germline-derived CDR1 and CDR2 are SGHVS and FQNEAQ. The CDR3 runs 16 residues. V was clipped by 1 base and J by 2 bases, with 15 bases between them. The CDR3 region is CASSLVEGLTTYEQYF. The CDR3 DNA reads TGTGCCAGCAGCTTAGTCGAGGGGCTGACTACCTACGAGCAGTACTTC. The complete variable domain, with remaining parts taken from reference TRBV7-8 and TRBJ2-7, reads GAGVSQSPRYKVAKRGQDVALRCDPISGHVSLFWYQQALGQGPEFLTYFQNEAQLDKSGLPSDRFFAERPEGSVSTLKIQRTQQEDSAVYLCASSLVEGLTTYEQYFGPGTRLTVT.

This clone was found a few times. V is TRBV5-1 and J is TRBJ2-1; D is undetermined. CDR3 length: 13 residues. From germline, CDR1 is SGHRS and CDR2 YFSETQ. The V gene lost 2 bases and the J gene lost 4 bases, with 7 bases spanning the gap. In DNA form, the CDR3 reads TGCGCCAGCAGCTTCGGTAGATACAATGAGCAGTTCTTC. It specifies CASSFGRYNEQFF.

The chain joins TRBV29-1 to TRBJ1-1; TRBD1 might be the D (6 bases). V dropped 7 bases and J dropped 6 bases, with 15 bases sitting between them. Germline lookup yields CDR1 SQVTM and CDR2 ANQGSEA. The CDR3 is 12 residues long. CDR3 sequence (DNA): TGCAGCGCCGGGGGGGCAGGGGCTGAAGCTTTCTTT. Amino acid sequence: CSAGGAGAEAFF.

The rearrangement uses TRBV4-2 and TRBJ2-3; D perhaps matches TRBD1 (6 bases). The CDR3 contains 18 residues. The germline gives CDR1 LGHNA, CDR2 YNFKEQ. Trimming removed 4 bases at V and 0 bases at J, with 20 bases between. CDR3 DNA: TGTGCCAGCAGCCCCCTAGTTCGACAGGACCCTAGCACAGATACGCAGTATTTT. It codes for CASSPLVRQDPSTDTQYF.

This clone was seen a few times. CDR3 bases: TGTGCCAGCAGCTACTCGAACAGTTTCAATGAGCAGTTCTTC. Translation gives CASSYSNSFNEQFF. The V and J genes are TRBV7-9 and TRBJ2-1, with D hard to call. The V gene lost 4 bases and the J gene lost 6 bases, with 13 bases spanning the gap. The CDR3 covers 14 residues. Germline V CDR1 and CDR2: SEHNR, FQNEAQ (reference sequence).

The rearrangement joins TRBV19 to TRBJ2-1; tentatively, D is TRBD1 (5 bases). V shed 5 bases and J shed 4 bases, with 12 bases lying between them. CDR3 size: 14 residues. CDR1 LNHDA and CDR2 SQIVND come from the germline V gene (reference sequence). The DNA for the CDR3 is TGTGCCAGTAGTCGGACATTCCAATACAATGAGCAGTTCTTC. It encodes CASSRTFQYNEQFF.

The chain carries TRBV25-1 and TRBJ2-7; unclear D gene. The CDR3 has 12 residues. V lost 6 bases to trimming and J lost 0 bases, with 6 bases between them. CDR1 is MGHDK, CDR2 SYGVNS, per germline. This CDR3 reads CASSKGSYEQYF. CDR3 nucleotide sequence: TGTGCCAGCAGCAAAGGCTCCTACGAGCAGTACTTC.

The chain is built from TRBV4-1 and TRBJ1-1; D is perhaps TRBD1 (5 bases). The V and J ends lost 5 bases and 1 base respectively, with 14 bases between them. Germline V CDR1 and CDR2: MGHRA, YSYEKL. The CDR3 is made up of 15 amino acids. The CDR3 region has the DNA TGCGCCAGCAGCAAACTACCAGGGACGAACACTGAAGCTTTCTTT. Translation gives CASSKLPGTNTEAFF.

The chain recombines TRBV28 with TRBJ2-1, with D uncertain. This CDR3 has 16 amino acids. V gave up 1 base and J gave up 9 bases, with 19 bases separating them. Germline V gene lookup returns CDR1 MDHEN and CDR2 SYDVKM. The CDR3 sequence is CASSLSRVASTGEQFF. In DNA form, the CDR3 reads TGTGCCAGCAGTTTATCCCGCGTGGCCTCAACTGGTGAGCAGTTCTTC.

V gene TRBV7-8 combines with J gene TRBJ2-1; 10 bases are a match to TRBD2. CDR1 is SGHVS, CDR2 FQNEAQ, per germline. V dropped 5 bases and J dropped 6; count of bases not matched to a gene: 10. This CDR3 has 16 amino acids. The CDR3 protein is CASSPRTSGNSNEQFF. As DNA, the CDR3 is TGTGCCAGCAGCCCCAGGACTAGCGGAAACTCCAATGAGCAGTTCTTC.

This chain links TRBV19 with TRBJ2-3; a possible D gene is TRBD2 (5 bases). The CDR3 covers 13 residues. Trimming took off 5 bases at V and 5 bases at J, with 11 bases between the two ends. Germline loops: CDR1 LNHDA, CDR2 SQIVND (reference sequence). The CDR3 bases are TGTGCCAGTAGTGACTGGACTGGAGATACGCAGTATTTT. Translation: CASSDWTGDTQYF.

J is TRBJ2-5 and V is TRBV5-8; 10 nucleotides agree with TRBD2. The germline CDR1 and CDR2 sequences are SGHTS and YDEGEE. CDR3 length: 14 amino acids. Trimming at V came to 4 bases and at J to 4 bases, leaving 4 bases not matched to a gene. CDR3 DNA sequence: TGTGCCAGCAGCCCGAGCGGGAGGGTAGAGACCCAGTACTTC. The encoded protein is CASSPSGRVETQYF.

This clone was picked up a small number of times. The chain couples TRBV27 to TRBJ2-5, with 10 bases identical to TRBD2. Losses at the gene ends were 11 bases for V and 5 bases for J; bases not matched to a gene: 11. The germline V gene has CDR1 MNHEY and CDR2 SMNVEV (reference sequence). The CDR3 spans 14 residues. The CDR3 region has the DNA TGTGCCGTCAGGGCTAGCGGGAGTTGGGAGACCCAGTACTTC. As protein: CAVRASGSWETQYF.

This clone was seen a handful of times. J is TRBJ2-1 and V is TRBV4-1; 7 positions match TRBD2. The CDR3 length is 16 residues. Germline V gene data show CDR1 as MGHRA and CDR2 as YSYEKL. The junction had 14 bases not matched to a gene; V was cut back by 4 bases and J by 8 bases. The CDR3, as DNA: TGCGCCAGCAGCCGCGACCGGGACTACCTTAGGGATGAGCAGTTCTTC. Residues: CASSRDRDYLRDEQFF.

The chain employs TRBV25-1 and TRBJ2-5; D is perhaps TRBD1 (5 bases). CDR3 size: 15 residues. The V gene's germline CDR1 is MGHDK and CDR2 SYGVNS. The V gene lost 5 bases and the J gene lost 3 bases, with 16 bases spanning the gap. CDR3 sequence reads: CASSLMGPREETQYF. The CDR3 DNA reads as TGTGCCAGCAGTCTTATGGGGCCTCGGGAAGAGACCCAGTACTTC.

This clone was observed a handful of times. V gene TRBV7-2 combines with J gene TRBJ2-5; maybe TRBD1 (6 bases). The germline CDR1 and CDR2 sequences are SGHTA and FQGNSA. The ends were cut back, 5 bases at V and 7 bases at J, with 23 bases in the middle. CDR3 length equals 16 residues. The CDR3 loop reads CASSAPLGGTAGTQYF. The CDR3 DNA reads TGTGCCAGCAGCGCCCCACTAGGGGGAACGGCGGGGACCCAGTACTTC.

V usage is TRBV2 and J usage is TRBJ2-7, with D unresolved. This CDR3 comprises 11 residues. Trimming shortened V by 3 bases and J by 4 bases, and 4 bases separated the two germline ends. Looked up from germline, CDR1 is SNHLY and CDR2 is FYNNEI. The CDR3 spells CASSDQYEQYF. The CDR3 DNA is TGTGCCAGCAGTGACCAATACGAGCAGTACTTC.

This chain connects TRBV14 to TRBJ2-7; no clear D. In germline, CDR1 is SGHDN, CDR2 FVKESK. V dropped 5 bases and J dropped 0 bases, with 8 bases sitting between them. This CDR3 is built from 13 residues. The CDR3 protein is CASSGRASYEQYF. The CDR3 DNA follows: TGTGCCAGCAGCGGAAGGGCCTCCTACGAGCAGTACTTC. Based on the CDR3 plus reference TRBV14 and TRBJ2-7, the full variable domain is EAGVTQFPSHSVIEKGQTVTLRCDPISGHDNLYWYRRVMGKEIKFLLHFVKESKQDESGMPNNRFLAERTGGTYSTLKVQPAELEDSGVYFCASSGRASYEQYFGPGTRLTVT.

This clone showed up just a few times. J is TRBJ2-3 and V is TRBV29-1; D unresolved. The germline V and J ends were trimmed by 3 bases and 6 bases, with 19 bases remaining between them. Germline loops: CDR1 SQVTM, CDR2 ANQGSEA. The CDR3 loop spans 15 amino acids. CDR3 sequence: CSVDRLARLLDTQYF. CDR3 nucleotide sequence: TGCAGCGTTGATCGTTTAGCCCGATTATTGGATACGCAGTATTTT.

In this sample, this clone turned up a few times. This rearrangement joins TRBV29-1 to TRBJ2-2; D call uncertain. CDR1 is SQVTM and CDR2 is ANQGSEA in the germline V gene. The CDR3 is made up of 13 amino acids. V was pared by 7 bases and J by 4 bases, with 13 bases between. The CDR3 spells CSAPKGGTGELFF. The CDR3 DNA reads TGCAGCGCCCCCAAGGGTGGCACCGGGGAGCTGTTTTTT.

The rearrangement joins TRBV11-2 to TRBJ2-1, with D possibly being TRBD1 or TRBD2 (5 bases each). V gave up 3 bases and J gave up 10 bases, with 10 bases separating them. The CDR3 spans 12 residues. In germline, CDR1 is SGHAT, CDR2 FQNNGV. The CDR3 is CASSFGASEQFF. As DNA, the CDR3 is TGTGCCAGCAGCTTCGGGGCTAGCGAGCAGTTCTTC. Full variable domain (outside the CDR3, taken from reference TRBV11-2 and TRBJ2-1): EAGVAQSPRYKIIEKRQSVAFWCNPISGHATLYWYQQILGQGPKLLIQFQNNGVVDDSQLPKDRFSAERLKGVDSTLKIQPAKLEDSAVYLCASSFGASEQFFGPGTRLTVL.

The chain joins TRBV29-1 to TRBJ2-6, with D unclear. CDR1 is SQVTM and CDR2 is ANQGSEA in the germline V gene. V lost 1 base and J lost 0, with 7 bases in between. This CDR3 spans 15 amino acids. CDR3 sequence (DNA): TGCAGCGTTGAAGCCCCGATCTCTGGGGCCAACGTCCTGACTTTC. Protein: CSVEAPISGANVLTF.

The chain has TRBV5-1 and TRBJ1-2; 8 nucleotides match TRBD1. The CDR3 has 14 amino acids. V was clipped by 4 bases and J by 4 bases; unmatched bases: 6. CDR1 is SGHRS, CDR2 YFSETQ, per germline. The CDR3 sequence is CASSLETGVYGYTF. The CDR3 bases are TGCGCCAGCAGCCTGGAGACAGGGGTCTATGGCTACACCTTC.

The V call is TRBV30, the J call TRBJ2-1; TRBD1 aligns across 7 bases. The CDR3 length is 10 residues. Germline assignment: CDR1 GTSNPN and CDR2 SVGIG (reference sequence). After removal of 3 bases from V and 14 bases from J, the junction contained 4 bases not matched to a gene. The CDR3 sequence is CAWRGTAEFF. CDR3 in DNA: TGTGCCTGGAGGGGGACAGCGGAGTTCTTC.

The V call is TRBV9, the J call TRBJ1-2; D possibly corresponds to TRBD1 (6 bases). V gave up 0 bases and J gave up 2 bases, with 11 bases separating them. There are 15 residues in the CDR3. Germline values: CDR1 SGDLS, CDR2 YYNGEE. The CDR3 spells CASSVGRGGNYGYTF. The CDR3 DNA follows: TGTGCCAGCAGCGTAGGACGAGGGGGGAACTATGGCTACACCTTC.

There are a few counts of this clone. CDR3 in amino acids: CSVDYNNEQFF. CDR3 coding DNA: TGCAGCGTCGACTACAACAATGAGCAGTTCTTC. This chain connects TRBV29-1 to TRBJ2-1; D is perhaps TRBD2 (5 bases). Germline loops: CDR1 SQVTM, CDR2 ANQGSEA. V lost 6 bases, J lost 5 bases, and 8 bases lay in between. The CDR3 covers 11 residues.